These 26 T cell receptor beta chains were sequenced from one sample in a study of monozygotic twins with inflammatory bowel disease. TCRdb re-called the 5' RACE reads and catalogs CDR3 proteins one per entry, DNA excluded. In all, the sample yields around 380,000 distinct CDR3 sequences. What was sequenced was blood. These receptors all stem from a human donor with ulcerative colitis or Crohn's disease, or a healthy co-twin of an affected twin (not recorded which).

The chain is built from TRBV4-3 and TRBJ2-7. Germline V CDR1 and CDR2: LGHNA, YSLEER. The length of the CDR3 is 14 residues. CDR3 protein: CASSQEINSYEQYF.

V and J are TRBV28 and TRBJ2-7; TCRdb selects TRBD1, and the lack of DNA leaves this call unchecked. Per the germline V gene, CDR1 is MDHEN and CDR2 is SYDVKM. The CDR3 extends over 14 amino acids. The CDR3 sequence: CASSLIQGVAEQYF. Full variable domain (outside the CDR3, taken from reference TRBV28 and TRBJ2-7): DVKVTQSSRYLVKRTGEKVFLECVQDMDHENMFWYRQDPGLGLRLIYFSYDVKMKEKGDIPEGYSVSREKKERFSLILESASTNQTSMYLCASSLIQGVAEQYFGPGTRLTVT.

The CDR3 loop reads CSARDTAGGAGQPQHF. The chain couples TRBV20-1 to TRBJ1-5; absent DNA, TCRdb's TRBD1 call cannot be checked. This CDR3 contains 16 residues. Germline assignment: CDR1 DFQATT and CDR2 SNEGSKA (reference sequence).

The gene calls are TRBV15 and TRBJ2-3; the D call from TCRdb, TRBD1, cannot be confirmed without DNA. Looked up from germline, CDR1 is LNHNV and CDR2 is YYDKDF (reference sequence). CDR3 length: 16 amino acids. This CDR3 reads CATSSGTAPSTDTQYF. The variable domain in full, completed from reference TRBV15 and TRBJ2-3, reads DAMVIQNPRYQVTQFGKPVTLSCSQTLNHNVMYWYQQKSSQAPKLLFHYYDKDFNNEADTPDNFQSRRPNTSFCFLDIRSPGLGDTAMYLCATSSGTAPSTDTQYFGPGTRLTVL.

The chain employs TRBV11-3 and TRBJ2-1; the TCRdb D gene call, TRBD2, has no DNA to confirm it. This CDR3 has 15 residues. Germline V gene lookup returns CDR1 SGHNT and CDR2 YENEEA. The CDR3 is CASSPGLAGVREQFF.

The chain is built from TRBV6-5 and TRBJ1-2; TCRdb picks TRBD1, but there is no DNA to check that call. The germline CDR1 and CDR2 sequences are MNHEY and SVGAGI. The CDR3 is made up of 15 amino acids. CDR3 region: CASSSGSGTGDGYTF.

This chain uses TRBV5-1 with TRBJ2-2. The germline V gene encodes CDR1 SGHRS and CDR2 YFSETQ. The CDR3 consists of 16 residues. The CDR3 is CASSLFPAANTGELFF. The whole variable domain, filled in from reference TRBV5-1 and TRBJ2-2, reads KAGVTQTPRYLIKTRGQQVTLSCSPISGHRSVSWYQQTPGQGLQFLFEYFSETQRNKGNFPGRFSGRQFSNSRSEMNVSTLELGDSALYLCASSLFPAANTGELFFGEGSRLTVL.

J is TRBJ1-5 and V is TRBV9. This CDR3 comprises 13 residues. CDR1 and CDR2 from the germline V gene are SGDLS and YYNGEE. CDR3 region: CASSVDWNQPQHF.

CDR3 in amino acids: CASSFSTSLTGELFF. This rearrangement joins TRBV7-2 to TRBJ2-2. The CDR3 is 15 residues long. CDR1 is SGHTA and CDR2 is FQGNSA in the germline V gene.

The rearrangement uses TRBV9 and TRBJ2-5; the TCRdb call, TRBD1, lacks DNA for checking. Per the germline V gene, CDR1 is SGDLS and CDR2 is YYNGEE. The CDR3 runs to 15 residues. Here the CDR3 reads CASSGTAGQVFPQYF.

The rearrangement joins TRBV29-1 to TRBJ2-5; the TRBD2 assignment by TCRdb is unverifiable without DNA. Germline CDR1 and CDR2: SQVTM and ANQGSEA. The length of the CDR3 is 13 residues. CDR3 residues: CSAKDSGRETQYF. Looking up the rest from reference TRBV29-1 and TRBJ2-5 gives the full variable domain: SAVISQKPSRDICQRGTSLTIQCQVDSQVTMMFWYRQQPGQSLTLIATANQGSEATYESGFVIDKFPISRPNLTFSTLTVSNMSPEDSSIYLCSAKDSGRETQYFGPGTRLLVL.

The CDR3 reads CASSYYGQLEAFF. V gene TRBV6-6 combines with J gene TRBJ1-1. CDR1 MNHNY and CDR2 SVGAGI come from the germline V gene (reference sequence). There are 13 residues in the CDR3.

The rearrangement joins TRBV5-1 to TRBJ2-7; the TCRdb D gene call, TRBD2, has no DNA to confirm it. Germline CDR1 reads SGHRS; CDR2 reads YFSETQ. The CDR3 sequence is 15 residues long. CDR3 sequence: CASSLSEDFGYEQYF.

The chain recombines TRBV6-5 with TRBJ2-7; TCRdb indicates TRBD2, and absent DNA this call remains unverified. There are 15 residues in the CDR3. Germline CDR1 MNHEY, CDR2 SVGAGI. This CDR3 is CASSYGAGRGNEQYF.

This chain joins TRBV7-2 and TRBJ2-1. Per the germline V gene, CDR1 is SGHTA and CDR2 is FQGNSA. The CDR3 consists of 17 residues. CDR3: CASSLASMGLRSNEQFF.

The chain links TRBV5-6 to TRBJ2-5; TCRdb selects TRBD1, and the lack of DNA leaves this call unchecked. Germline CDR1 and CDR2: SGHDT and YYEEEE. CDR3 size: 14 residues. The CDR3 protein is CASSWTGGAETQYF.

The chain recombines TRBV18 with TRBJ1-1. CDR3 size: 16 residues. Germline CDR1 is KGHSH and CDR2 is LQKENI. This chain's CDR3 is CASSPLEFPGRTEAFF.

V is TRBV19 and J is TRBJ1-6. Germline-derived CDR1 and CDR2 are LNHDA and SQIVND (reference sequence). The CDR3 loop spans 13 amino acids. CDR3 region: CASNPGRESPLHF.

The rearrangement links TRBV5-1 to TRBJ1-4; TCRdb lists TRBD1, though no DNA is available to test this call. The CDR3 has 14 amino acids. Germline-derived CDR1 and CDR2 are SGHRS and YFSETQ. This chain's CDR3 is CASSLWGRGEKLFF.

This chain connects TRBV20-1 to TRBJ2-7; the D call of TRBD2 rests on TCRdb alone, since no DNA is present to check it. This CDR3 spans 12 amino acids. The germline V gene has CDR1 DFQATT and CDR2 SNEGSKA (reference sequence). This chain's CDR3 is CSARSGTSPQYF.

This rearrangement joins TRBV6-1 to TRBJ1-6; TCRdb names TRBD1, which stays unverified in the absence of DNA. The CDR3 is 14 residues long. CDR1 is MNHNS, CDR2 SASEGT, per germline. CDR3 loop: CASSAGTENSPLHF.

V usage is TRBV7-8 and J usage is TRBJ2-1; the TCRdb D gene call, TRBD2, has no DNA to confirm it. This CDR3 contains 16 residues. Germline CDR1 is SGHVS and CDR2 is FQNEAQ. The CDR3 loop is CASRPGLAGLYNEQFF.

The chain couples TRBV5-6 to TRBJ1-2; no DNA is available, so the TRBD1 call from TCRdb remains unchecked. The germline gives CDR1 SGHDT, CDR2 YYEEEE. CDR3 size: 14 residues. CDR3 amino acids: CASSLGTGPYGYTF. The full variable domain, rest sourced from reference TRBV5-6 and TRBJ1-2, is DAGVTQSPTHLIKTRGQQVTLRCSPKSGHDTVSWYQQALGQGPQFIFQYYEEEERQRGNFPDRFSGHQFPNYSSELNVNALLLGDSALYLCASSLGTGPYGYTFGSGTRLTVV.

The V gene is TRBV3-1, the J gene TRBJ1-2; no DNA is available, so the TRBD1 call from TCRdb remains unchecked. In germline, CDR1 is LGHDT, CDR2 YNNKEL (reference sequence). CDR3 length: 14 residues. The CDR3 spells CASSQVDRGAGYTF. The full variable domain, its missing parts supplied by reference TRBV3-1 and TRBJ1-2, is DTAVSQTPKYLVTQMGNDKSIKCEQNLGHDTMYWYKQDSKKFLKIMFSYNNKELIINETVPNRFSPKSPDKAHLNLHINSLELGDSAVYFCASSQVDRGAGYTFGSGTRLTVV.

The rearrangement links TRBV5-1 to TRBJ2-2; TCRdb calls TRBD1, which cannot be checked without DNA. Germline V gene lookup returns CDR1 SGHRS and CDR2 YFSETQ. The CDR3 is 22 amino acids. Here the CDR3 reads CASSFLPARDRIRTSKREELFF.

The rearrangement joins TRBV27 to TRBJ2-1; the TRBD2 assignment by TCRdb is unverifiable without DNA. The CDR3 runs 15 residues. CDR1 is MNHEY and CDR2 is SMNVEV in the germline V gene (reference sequence). This CDR3 reads CASSLGGTFGDEQFF.